The 4 T cell receptor beta chains given below trace back to one sample, sequenced in a study of cytomegalovirus exposure and HLA in healthy donors. Primers for the PCR totalled 60 Vbeta and 13 Jbeta. TCRdb's table, derived via immunoSEQ multiplex PCR, lists solely in-frame clones and lacks some. This table has about 120,000 clones, over 75% appearing once. Material for sequencing was PBMCs. The receptor set was obtained from a young woman in good health and CMV-seronegative.

The rearrangement uses TRBV14 and TRBJ2-1; maybe TRBD2 (5 bases). Trimming cost V 1 base and J 7 bases, with 17 bases left between them. Germline V CDR1 and CDR2: SGHDN, FVKESK. The CDR3 is 16 residues long. CDR3 in DNA: TGTGCCAGCAGCCAAGGGCGGGCTAGCCGGGCAAATGAGCAGTTCTTC. It yields the protein CASSQGRASRANEQFF.

About this clone: A read error may account for a junction end that differs from germline. V is TRBV7-9 and J is TRBJ2-6; the D gene is possibly TRBD2 (5 bases). Germline lookup yields CDR1 SEHNR and CDR2 FQNEAQ (reference sequence). The CDR3 is 15 amino acids. CDR3 residues: CSSSSSGTGANVLTF. DNA for the CDR3: TGTTCCAGCAGCTCCAGCGGAACTGGGGCCAACGTCCTGACTTTC. The variable domain in full, completed from reference TRBV7-9 and TRBJ2-6, reads DTGVSQNPRHKITKRGQNVTFRCDPISEHNRLYWYRQTLGQGPEFLTYFQNEAQLEKSRLLSDRFSAERPKGSFSTLEIQRTEQGDSAMYLCSSSSSGTGANVLTFGAGSRLTVL.

The CDR3 spells CASSDQRQVDNEQFF. Here the CDR3 DNA reads TGCGCCAGCAGTGACCAGCGGCAGGTAGACAATGAGCAGTTCTTC. The chain has TRBV10-1 and TRBJ2-1; tentatively, D is TRBD2 (5 bases). The CDR3 contains 15 residues. Trimming took off 3 bases at V and 5 bases at J, with 14 bases between the two ends. Germline V CDR1 and CDR2: WNHNN, SYGVQD (reference sequence).

This chain uses TRBV19 with TRBJ2-1; 13 bases match TRBD2. The V gene end was trimmed by 3 bases and the J gene end by 9 bases; junction bases not matched to a gene: 2. This CDR3 has 14 residues. Germline V gene data show CDR1 as LNHDA and CDR2 as SQIVND (reference sequence). CDR3 sequence: CASSIRLAGGEQFF. CDR3 nucleotides: TGTGCCAGTAGTATCCGACTAGCGGGAGGTGAGCAGTTCTTC.